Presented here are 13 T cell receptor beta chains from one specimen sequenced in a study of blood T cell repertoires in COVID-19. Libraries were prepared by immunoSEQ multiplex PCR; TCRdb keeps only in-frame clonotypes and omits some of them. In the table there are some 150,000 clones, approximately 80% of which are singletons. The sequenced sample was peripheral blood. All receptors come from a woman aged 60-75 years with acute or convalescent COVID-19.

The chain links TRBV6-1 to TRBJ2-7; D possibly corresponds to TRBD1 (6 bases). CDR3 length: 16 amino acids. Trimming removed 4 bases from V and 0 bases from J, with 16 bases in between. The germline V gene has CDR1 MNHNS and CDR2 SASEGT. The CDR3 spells CASSALRTAFSYEQYF. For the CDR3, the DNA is TGTGCCAGCAGTGCCCTAAGGACAGCTTTCTCCTACGAGCAGTACTTC.

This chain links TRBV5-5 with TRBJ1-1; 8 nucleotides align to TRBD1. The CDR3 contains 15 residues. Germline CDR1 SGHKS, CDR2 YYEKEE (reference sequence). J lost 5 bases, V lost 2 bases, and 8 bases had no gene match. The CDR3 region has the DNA TGTGCCAGCAGCTTAGGACCCAGGGGGCAGACTGAAGCTTTCTTT. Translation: CASSLGPRGQTEAFF.

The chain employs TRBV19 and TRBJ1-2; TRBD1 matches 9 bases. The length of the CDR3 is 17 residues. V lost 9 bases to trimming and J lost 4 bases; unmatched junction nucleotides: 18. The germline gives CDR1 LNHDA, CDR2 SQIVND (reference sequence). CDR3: CASHPGTGKVWLYGYTF. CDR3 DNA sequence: TGTGCCAGCCACCCCGGGACAGGGAAGGTTTGGCTCTATGGCTACACCTTC.

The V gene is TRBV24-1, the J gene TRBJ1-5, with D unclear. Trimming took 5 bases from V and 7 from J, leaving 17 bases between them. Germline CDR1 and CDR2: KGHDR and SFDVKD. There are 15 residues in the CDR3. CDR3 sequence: CATSAGDFSWQPQHF. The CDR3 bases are TGTGCCACCAGTGCCGGAGACTTCTCGTGGCAGCCCCAGCATTTT.

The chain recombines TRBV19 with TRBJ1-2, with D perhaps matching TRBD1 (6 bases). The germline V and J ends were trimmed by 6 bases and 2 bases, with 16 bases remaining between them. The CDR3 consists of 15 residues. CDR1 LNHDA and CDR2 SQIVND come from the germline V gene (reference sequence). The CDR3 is CASRPRTDINYGYTF. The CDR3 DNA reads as TGTGCCAGTAGGCCCCGGACAGACATCAACTATGGCTACACCTTC. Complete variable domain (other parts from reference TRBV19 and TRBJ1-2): DGGITQSPKYLFRKEGQNVTLSCEQNLNHDAMYWYRQDPGQGLRLIYYSQIVNDFQKGDIAEGYSVSREKKESFPLTVTSAQKNPTAFYLCASRPRTDINYGYTFGSGTRLTVV.

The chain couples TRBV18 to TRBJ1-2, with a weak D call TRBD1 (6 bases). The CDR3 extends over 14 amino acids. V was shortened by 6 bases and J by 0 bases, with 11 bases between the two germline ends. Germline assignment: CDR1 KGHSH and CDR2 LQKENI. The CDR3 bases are TGTGCCAGCTCGCCTGGGACAACTAACTATGGCTACACCTTC. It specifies CASSPGTTNYGYTF.

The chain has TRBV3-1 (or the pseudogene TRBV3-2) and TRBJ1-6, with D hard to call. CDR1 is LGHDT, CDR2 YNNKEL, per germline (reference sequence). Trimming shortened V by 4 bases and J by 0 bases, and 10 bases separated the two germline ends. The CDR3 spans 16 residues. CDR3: CASSPWAGSYNSPLHF. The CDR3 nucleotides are TGTGCCAGCAGCCCGTGGGCGGGCTCCTATAATTCACCCCTCCACTTT.

The CDR3 loop is CASSASWGQREAFF. The DNA for the CDR3 is TGTGCCAGCAGCGCTAGCTGGGGACAAAGAGAAGCTTTCTTT. The rearrangement uses TRBV3-1 (or the pseudogene TRBV3-2) and TRBJ1-1, with TRBD1 as a possible D gene (6 bases). CDR1 LGHDT and CDR2 YNNKEL come from the germline V gene (reference sequence). This CDR3 has 14 residues. Trimming removed 5 bases from V and 8 bases from J, with 18 bases in between.

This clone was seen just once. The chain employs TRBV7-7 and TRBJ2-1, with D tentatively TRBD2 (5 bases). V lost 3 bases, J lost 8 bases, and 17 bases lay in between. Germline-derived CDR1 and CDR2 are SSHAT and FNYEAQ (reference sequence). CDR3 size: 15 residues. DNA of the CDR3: TGTGCCAGCAGCTTCGGGAACGGTGGTAAAGATGAGCAGTTCTTC. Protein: CASSFGNGGKDEQFF.

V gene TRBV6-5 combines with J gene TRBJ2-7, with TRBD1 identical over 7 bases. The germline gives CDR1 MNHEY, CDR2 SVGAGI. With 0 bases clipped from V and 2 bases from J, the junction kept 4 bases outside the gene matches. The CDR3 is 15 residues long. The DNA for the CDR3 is TGTGCCAGCAGTTACTCGTTGGGGACAGCCTACGAGCAGTACGTC. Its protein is CASSYSLGTAYEQYV.

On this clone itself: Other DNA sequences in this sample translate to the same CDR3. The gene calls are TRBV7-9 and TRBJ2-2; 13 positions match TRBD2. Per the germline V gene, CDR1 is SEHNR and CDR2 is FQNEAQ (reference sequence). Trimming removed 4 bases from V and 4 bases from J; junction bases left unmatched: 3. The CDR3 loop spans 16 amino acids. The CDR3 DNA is TGTGCCAGCAGCTCGACTAGCGGGGGGTTCACCGGGGAGCTGTTTTTT. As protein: CASSSTSGGFTGELFF. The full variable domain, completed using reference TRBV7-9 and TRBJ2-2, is DTGVSQNPRHKITKRGQNVTFRCDPISEHNRLYWYRQTLGQGPEFLTYFQNEAQLEKSRLLSDRFSAERPKGSFSTLEIQRTEQGDSAMYLCASSSTSGGFTGELFFGEGSRLTVL.

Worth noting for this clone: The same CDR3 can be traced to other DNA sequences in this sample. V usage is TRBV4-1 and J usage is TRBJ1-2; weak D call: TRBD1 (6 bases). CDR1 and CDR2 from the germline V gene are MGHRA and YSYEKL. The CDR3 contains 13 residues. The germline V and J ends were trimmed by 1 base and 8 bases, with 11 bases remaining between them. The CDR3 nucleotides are TGCGCCAGCAGCCAAGTCCAGGGGATCGGCTACACCTTC. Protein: CASSQVQGIGYTF.

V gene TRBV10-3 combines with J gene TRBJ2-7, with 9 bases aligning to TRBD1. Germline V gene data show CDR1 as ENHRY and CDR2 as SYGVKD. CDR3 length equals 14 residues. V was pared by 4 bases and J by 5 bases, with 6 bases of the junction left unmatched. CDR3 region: CAISGAGTGNEQYF. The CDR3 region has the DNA TGTGCCATCAGTGGGGCCGGGACAGGGAACGAGCAGTACTTC.